The source of this T cell receptor beta chain is a study of T cells after posttransplantation cyclophosphamide. This clone has a count of ten or more. Antigen specificity is unknown. Here immunoSEQ multiplex PCR was the method, and the copy in TCRdb shows in-frame clones only, minus some. Found here are more than 9,000 clones, no singletons; the ten largest cover more than 11%. Cyclophosphamide on days +3 and +4 followed busulfan-fludarabine conditioning and a marrow graft. Broader study findings: TRB clonality was highly associated with recipient CMV seropositivity and reactivation. Tissue-infiltrating T cells from skin or gut overlapped little with blood T cells. Donor-recipient repertoire similarity was low at 1-2 months, rising over year one.

This material consisted of PBMCs, taken after allogeneic stem cell transplant with posttransplant cyclophosphamide. The sequence came from a female patient between 35 and 55 years old who received an allogeneic stem cell transplant from a related donor, was CMV-positive, and had no GVHD. Some T cells may be supplied by the graft donor.

CDR3 DNA: TGTGCCAGCAGCTTAAACAGGGAAGAAAAACTGTTTTTT. It yields the protein CASSLNREEKLFF. V and J are TRBV7-7 and TRBJ1-4; D may be TRBD1 (6 bases). The CDR3 is 13 amino acids. The ends were cut back, 2 bases at V and 8 bases at J, with 9 bases in the middle. Germline lookup yields CDR1 SSHAT and CDR2 FNYEAQ (reference sequence).